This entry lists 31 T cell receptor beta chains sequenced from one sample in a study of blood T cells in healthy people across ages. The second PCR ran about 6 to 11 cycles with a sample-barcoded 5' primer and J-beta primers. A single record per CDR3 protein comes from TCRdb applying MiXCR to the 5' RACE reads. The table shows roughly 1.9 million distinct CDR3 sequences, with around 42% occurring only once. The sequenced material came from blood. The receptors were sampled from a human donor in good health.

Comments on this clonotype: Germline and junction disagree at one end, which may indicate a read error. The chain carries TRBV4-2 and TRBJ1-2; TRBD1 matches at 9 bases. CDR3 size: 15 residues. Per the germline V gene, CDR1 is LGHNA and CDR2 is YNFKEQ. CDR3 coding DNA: TGTGCCAGCAGCCCAGACAGGGGGGCTAACTATGGCCACACCTTC. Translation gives CASSPDRGANYGHTF.

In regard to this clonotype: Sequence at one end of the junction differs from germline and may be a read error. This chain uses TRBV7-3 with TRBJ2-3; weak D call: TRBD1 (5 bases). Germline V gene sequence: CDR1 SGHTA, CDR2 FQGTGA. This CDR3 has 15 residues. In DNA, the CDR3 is TGTGCCAGCAGCCTACAAAGTGGGGCTGGAGATACGCGGTATTTT. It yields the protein CASSLQSGAGDTRYF.

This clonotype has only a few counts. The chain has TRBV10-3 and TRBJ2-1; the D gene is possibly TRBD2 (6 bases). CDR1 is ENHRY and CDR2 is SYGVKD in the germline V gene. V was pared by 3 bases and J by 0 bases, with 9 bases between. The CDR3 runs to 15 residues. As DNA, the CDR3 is TGTGCCATCAGTGAACCGACTAGCTCCTACAATGAGCAGTTCTTC. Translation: CAISEPTSSYNEQFF.

The CDR3 protein is CASSSARGLRNEQFF. The CDR3 bases are TGTGCCAGCAGCTCCGCCAGGGGGCTGAGAAATGAGCAGTTCTTC. The V and J genes are TRBV7-9 and TRBJ2-1; 8 bases fit TRBD1. The trim removed 4 bases at V and 7 bases at J, leaving 9 bases unmatched. The CDR3 covers 15 residues. Germline V gene data show CDR1 as SEHNR and CDR2 as FQNEAQ (reference sequence).

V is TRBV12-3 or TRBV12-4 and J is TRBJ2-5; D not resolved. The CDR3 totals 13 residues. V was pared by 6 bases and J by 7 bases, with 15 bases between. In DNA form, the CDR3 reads TGTGCCAGCAGGGGAACGTTGGGCGTGACCCAGTACTTC. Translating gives CASRGTLGVTQYF.

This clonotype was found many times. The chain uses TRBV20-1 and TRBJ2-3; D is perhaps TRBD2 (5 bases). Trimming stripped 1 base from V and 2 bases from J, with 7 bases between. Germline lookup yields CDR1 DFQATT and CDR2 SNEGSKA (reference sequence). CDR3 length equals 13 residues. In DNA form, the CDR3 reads TGCAGTGCTAGAGCGGGGATCACAGATACGCAGTATTTT. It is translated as CSARAGITDTQYF.

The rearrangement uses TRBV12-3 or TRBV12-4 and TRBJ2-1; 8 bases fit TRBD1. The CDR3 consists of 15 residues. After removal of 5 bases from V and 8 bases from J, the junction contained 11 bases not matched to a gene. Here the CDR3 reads CASSQGAGILDEQFF. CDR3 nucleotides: TGTGCCAGCAGTCAGGGGGCGGGGATCCTAGATGAGCAGTTCTTC.

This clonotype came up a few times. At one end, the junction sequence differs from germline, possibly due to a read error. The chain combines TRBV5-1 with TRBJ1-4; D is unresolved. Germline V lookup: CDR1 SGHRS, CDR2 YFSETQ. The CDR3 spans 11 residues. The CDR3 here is CASSLGETLFF. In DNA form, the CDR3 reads TGCGCCAGCAGCTTGGGGGAAACACTGTTTTTT. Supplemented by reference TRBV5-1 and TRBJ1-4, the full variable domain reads KAGVTQTPRYLIKTRGQQVTLSCSPISGHRSVSWYQQTPGQGLQFLFEYFSETQRNKGNFPGRFSGRQFSNSRSEMNVSTLELGDSALYLCASSLGETLFFGSGTQLSVL.

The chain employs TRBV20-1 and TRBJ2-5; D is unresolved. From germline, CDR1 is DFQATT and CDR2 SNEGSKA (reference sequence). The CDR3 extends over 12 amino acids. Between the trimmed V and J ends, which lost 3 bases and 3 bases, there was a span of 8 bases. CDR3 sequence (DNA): TGCAGTGCTAGTGTTGCCGAAGAGACCCAGTACTTC. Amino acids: CSASVAEETQYF.

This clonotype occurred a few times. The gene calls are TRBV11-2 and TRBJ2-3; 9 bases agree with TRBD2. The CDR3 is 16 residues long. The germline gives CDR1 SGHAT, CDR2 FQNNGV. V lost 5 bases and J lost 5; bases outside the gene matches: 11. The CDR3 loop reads CASSHPIAGEGDTQYF. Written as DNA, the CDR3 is TGTGCCAGCAGCCACCCTATAGCGGGGGAGGGAGATACGCAGTATTTT.

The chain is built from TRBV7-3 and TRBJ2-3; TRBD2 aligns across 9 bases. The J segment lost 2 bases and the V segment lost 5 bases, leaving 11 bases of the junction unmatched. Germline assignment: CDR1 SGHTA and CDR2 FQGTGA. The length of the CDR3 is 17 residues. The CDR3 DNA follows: TGTGCCAGCAGCCGCGGGGTTGCGGGGGGGGACACAGATACGCAGTATTTT. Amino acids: CASSRGVAGGDTDTQYF.

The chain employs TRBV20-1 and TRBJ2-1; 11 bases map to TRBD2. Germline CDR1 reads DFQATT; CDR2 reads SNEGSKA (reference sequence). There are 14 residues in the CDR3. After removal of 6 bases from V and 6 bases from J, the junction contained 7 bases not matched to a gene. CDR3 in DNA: TGCAGTGCAAATAGCGGGGGGGCAAGCAATGAGCAGTTCTTC. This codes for CSANSGGASNEQFF.

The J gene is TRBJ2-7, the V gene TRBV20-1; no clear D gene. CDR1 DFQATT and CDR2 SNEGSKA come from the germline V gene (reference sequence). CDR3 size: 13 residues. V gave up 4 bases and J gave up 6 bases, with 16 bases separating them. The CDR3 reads CSANVLRAGEQYF. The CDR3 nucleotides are TGCAGTGCTAACGTCCTTCGCGCTGGCGAGCAGTACTTC.

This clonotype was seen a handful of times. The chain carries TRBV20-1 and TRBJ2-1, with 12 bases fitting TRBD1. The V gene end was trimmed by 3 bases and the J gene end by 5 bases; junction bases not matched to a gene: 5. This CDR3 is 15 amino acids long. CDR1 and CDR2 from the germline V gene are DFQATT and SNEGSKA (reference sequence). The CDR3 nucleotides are TGCAGTGCTAGTGCCCGGGACAGGGGGCACAATGAGCAGTTCTTC. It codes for CSASARDRGHNEQFF.

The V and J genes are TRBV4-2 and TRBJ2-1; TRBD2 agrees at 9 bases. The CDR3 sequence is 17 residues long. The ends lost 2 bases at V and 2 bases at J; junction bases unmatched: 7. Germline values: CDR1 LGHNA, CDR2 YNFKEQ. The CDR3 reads CASSQWPSGETYNEQFF. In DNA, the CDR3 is TGTGCCAGCAGCCAATGGCCTAGCGGGGAAACCTACAATGAGCAGTTCTTC.

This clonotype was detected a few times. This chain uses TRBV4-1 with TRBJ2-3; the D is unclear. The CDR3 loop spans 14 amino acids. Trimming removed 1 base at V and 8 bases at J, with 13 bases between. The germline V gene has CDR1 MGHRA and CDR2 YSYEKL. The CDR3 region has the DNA TGCGCCAGCAGCCAAGTTGGTCGGTCTCTTACGCAGTATTTT. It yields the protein CASSQVGRSLTQYF.

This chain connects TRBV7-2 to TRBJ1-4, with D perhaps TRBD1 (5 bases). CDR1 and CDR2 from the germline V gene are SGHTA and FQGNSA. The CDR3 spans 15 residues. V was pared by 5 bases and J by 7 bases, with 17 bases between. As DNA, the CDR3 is TGTGCCAGCAGCGCCAGGCGGCAGGGCGGTGAAAAACTGTTTTTT. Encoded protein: CASSARRQGGEKLFF.

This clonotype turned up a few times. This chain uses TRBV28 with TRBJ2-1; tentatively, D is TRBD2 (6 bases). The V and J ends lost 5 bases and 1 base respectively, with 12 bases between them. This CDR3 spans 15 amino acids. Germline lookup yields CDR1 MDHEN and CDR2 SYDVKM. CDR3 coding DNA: TGTGCCAGCAGTCCGCCGGACTATTCCTACAATGAGCAGTTCTTC. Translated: CASSPPDYSYNEQFF.

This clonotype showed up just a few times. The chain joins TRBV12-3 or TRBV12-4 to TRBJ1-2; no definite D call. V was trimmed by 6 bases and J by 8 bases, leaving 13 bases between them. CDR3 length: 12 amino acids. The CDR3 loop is CASSTLIEGYTF. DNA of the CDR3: TGTGCCAGCAGCACATTAATAGAGGGCTACACCTTC.

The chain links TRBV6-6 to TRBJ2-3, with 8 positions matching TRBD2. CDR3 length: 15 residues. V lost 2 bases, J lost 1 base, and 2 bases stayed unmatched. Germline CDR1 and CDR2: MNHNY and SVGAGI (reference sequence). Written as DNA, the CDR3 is TGTGCCAGCAGTTACGCGGGGGGACGCACAGATACGCAGTATTTT. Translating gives CASSYAGGRTDTQYF.

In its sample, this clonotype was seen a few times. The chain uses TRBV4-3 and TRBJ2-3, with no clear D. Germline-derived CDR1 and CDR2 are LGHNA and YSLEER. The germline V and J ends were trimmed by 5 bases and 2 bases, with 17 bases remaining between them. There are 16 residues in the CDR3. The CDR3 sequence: CASSSTGPPITDTQYF. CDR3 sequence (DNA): TGCGCCAGCAGCTCTACGGGCCCACCCATCACAGATACGCAGTATTTT.

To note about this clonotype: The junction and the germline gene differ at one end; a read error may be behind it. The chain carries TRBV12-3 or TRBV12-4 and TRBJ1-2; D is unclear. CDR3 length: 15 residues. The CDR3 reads CASSLYPGRYYGYIF. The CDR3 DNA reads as TGTGCCAGCAGTTTATATCCAGGCCGTTACTATGGCTACATCTTC.

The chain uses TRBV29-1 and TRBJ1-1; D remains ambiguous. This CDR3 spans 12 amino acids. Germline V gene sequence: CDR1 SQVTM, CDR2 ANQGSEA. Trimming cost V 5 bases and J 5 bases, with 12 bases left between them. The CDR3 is CSVPLPGTEAFF. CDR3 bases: TGCAGCGTTCCCCTCCCAGGTACTGAAGCTTTCTTT.

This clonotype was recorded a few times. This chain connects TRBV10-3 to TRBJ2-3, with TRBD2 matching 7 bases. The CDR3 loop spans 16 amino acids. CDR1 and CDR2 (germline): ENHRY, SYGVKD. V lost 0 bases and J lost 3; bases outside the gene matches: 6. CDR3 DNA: TGTGCCATCAGTGAGTCGATGGCGGGGGAAACAGATACGCAGTATTTT. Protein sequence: CAISESMAGETDTQYF.

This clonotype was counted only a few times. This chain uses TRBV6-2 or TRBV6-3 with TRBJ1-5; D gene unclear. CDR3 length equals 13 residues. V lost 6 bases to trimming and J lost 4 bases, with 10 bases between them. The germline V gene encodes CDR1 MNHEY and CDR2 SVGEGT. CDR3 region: CASRGRRNQPQHF. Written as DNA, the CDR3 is TGTGCCAGCAGGGGCAGGCGTAATCAGCCCCAGCATTTT.

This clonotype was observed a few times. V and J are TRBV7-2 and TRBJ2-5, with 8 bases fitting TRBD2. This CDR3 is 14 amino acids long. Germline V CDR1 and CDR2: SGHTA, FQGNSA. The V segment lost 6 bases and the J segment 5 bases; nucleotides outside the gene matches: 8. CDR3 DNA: TGTGCCAGCAGTTCTCGTAGCGGGGACGAGACCCAGTACTTC. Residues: CASSSRSGDETQYF.

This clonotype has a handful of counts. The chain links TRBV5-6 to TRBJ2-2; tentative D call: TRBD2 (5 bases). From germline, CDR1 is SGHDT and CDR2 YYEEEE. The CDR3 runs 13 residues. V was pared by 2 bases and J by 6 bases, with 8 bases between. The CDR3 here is CASSFGGPGELFF. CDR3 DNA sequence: TGTGCCAGCAGCTTCGGAGGTCCCGGGGAGCTGTTTTTT.

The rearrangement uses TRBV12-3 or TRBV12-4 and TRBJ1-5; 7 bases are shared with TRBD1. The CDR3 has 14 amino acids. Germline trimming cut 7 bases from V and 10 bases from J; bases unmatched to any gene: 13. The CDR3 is CASTPHQGGSPQHF. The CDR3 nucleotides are TGTGCCAGCACCCCTCACCAGGGGGGGTCTCCCCAGCATTTT.

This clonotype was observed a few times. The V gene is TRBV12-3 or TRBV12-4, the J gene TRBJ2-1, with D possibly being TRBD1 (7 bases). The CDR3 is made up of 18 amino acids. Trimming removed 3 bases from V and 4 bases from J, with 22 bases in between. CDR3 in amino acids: CASSFTTRDRDLYNEQFF. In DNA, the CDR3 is TGTGCCAGCAGTTTTACCACCAGAGACAGGGACTTATACAATGAGCAGTTCTTC.

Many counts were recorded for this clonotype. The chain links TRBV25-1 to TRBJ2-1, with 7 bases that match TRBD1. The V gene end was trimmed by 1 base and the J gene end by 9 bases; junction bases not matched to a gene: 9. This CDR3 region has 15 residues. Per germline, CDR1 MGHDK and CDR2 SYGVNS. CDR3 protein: CASSESRQGRGEQFF. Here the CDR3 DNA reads TGTGCCAGCAGTGAATCGAGACAGGGTCGGGGTGAGCAGTTCTTC. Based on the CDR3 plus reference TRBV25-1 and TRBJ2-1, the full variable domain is EADIYQTPRYLVIGTGKKITLECSQTMGHDKMYWYQQDPGMELHLIHYSYGVNSTEKGDLSSESTVSRIRTEHFPLTLESARPSHTSQYLCASSESRQGRGEQFFGPGTRLTVL.

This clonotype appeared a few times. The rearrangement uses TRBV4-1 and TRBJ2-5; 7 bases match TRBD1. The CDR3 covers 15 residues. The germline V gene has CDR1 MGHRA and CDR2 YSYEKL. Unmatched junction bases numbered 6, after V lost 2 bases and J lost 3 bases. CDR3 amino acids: CASSQIDRAKETQYF. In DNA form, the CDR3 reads TGCGCCAGCAGCCAAATCGACAGGGCTAAAGAGACCCAGTACTTC.